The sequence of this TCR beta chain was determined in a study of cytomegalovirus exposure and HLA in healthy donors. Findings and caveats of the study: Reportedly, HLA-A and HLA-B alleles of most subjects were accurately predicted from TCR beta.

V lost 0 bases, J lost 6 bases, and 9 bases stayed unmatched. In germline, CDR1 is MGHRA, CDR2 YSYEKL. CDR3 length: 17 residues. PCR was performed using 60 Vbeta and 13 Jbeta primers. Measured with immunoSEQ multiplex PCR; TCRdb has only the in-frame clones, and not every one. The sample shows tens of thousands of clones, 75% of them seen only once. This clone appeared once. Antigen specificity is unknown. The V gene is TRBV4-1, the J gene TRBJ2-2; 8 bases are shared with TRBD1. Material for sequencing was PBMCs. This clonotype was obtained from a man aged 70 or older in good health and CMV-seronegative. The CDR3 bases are TGCGCCAGCAGCCAAGACCTGAGACAGGGGTGGGCCGGGGAGCTGTTTTTT. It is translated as CASSQDLRQGWAGELFF.